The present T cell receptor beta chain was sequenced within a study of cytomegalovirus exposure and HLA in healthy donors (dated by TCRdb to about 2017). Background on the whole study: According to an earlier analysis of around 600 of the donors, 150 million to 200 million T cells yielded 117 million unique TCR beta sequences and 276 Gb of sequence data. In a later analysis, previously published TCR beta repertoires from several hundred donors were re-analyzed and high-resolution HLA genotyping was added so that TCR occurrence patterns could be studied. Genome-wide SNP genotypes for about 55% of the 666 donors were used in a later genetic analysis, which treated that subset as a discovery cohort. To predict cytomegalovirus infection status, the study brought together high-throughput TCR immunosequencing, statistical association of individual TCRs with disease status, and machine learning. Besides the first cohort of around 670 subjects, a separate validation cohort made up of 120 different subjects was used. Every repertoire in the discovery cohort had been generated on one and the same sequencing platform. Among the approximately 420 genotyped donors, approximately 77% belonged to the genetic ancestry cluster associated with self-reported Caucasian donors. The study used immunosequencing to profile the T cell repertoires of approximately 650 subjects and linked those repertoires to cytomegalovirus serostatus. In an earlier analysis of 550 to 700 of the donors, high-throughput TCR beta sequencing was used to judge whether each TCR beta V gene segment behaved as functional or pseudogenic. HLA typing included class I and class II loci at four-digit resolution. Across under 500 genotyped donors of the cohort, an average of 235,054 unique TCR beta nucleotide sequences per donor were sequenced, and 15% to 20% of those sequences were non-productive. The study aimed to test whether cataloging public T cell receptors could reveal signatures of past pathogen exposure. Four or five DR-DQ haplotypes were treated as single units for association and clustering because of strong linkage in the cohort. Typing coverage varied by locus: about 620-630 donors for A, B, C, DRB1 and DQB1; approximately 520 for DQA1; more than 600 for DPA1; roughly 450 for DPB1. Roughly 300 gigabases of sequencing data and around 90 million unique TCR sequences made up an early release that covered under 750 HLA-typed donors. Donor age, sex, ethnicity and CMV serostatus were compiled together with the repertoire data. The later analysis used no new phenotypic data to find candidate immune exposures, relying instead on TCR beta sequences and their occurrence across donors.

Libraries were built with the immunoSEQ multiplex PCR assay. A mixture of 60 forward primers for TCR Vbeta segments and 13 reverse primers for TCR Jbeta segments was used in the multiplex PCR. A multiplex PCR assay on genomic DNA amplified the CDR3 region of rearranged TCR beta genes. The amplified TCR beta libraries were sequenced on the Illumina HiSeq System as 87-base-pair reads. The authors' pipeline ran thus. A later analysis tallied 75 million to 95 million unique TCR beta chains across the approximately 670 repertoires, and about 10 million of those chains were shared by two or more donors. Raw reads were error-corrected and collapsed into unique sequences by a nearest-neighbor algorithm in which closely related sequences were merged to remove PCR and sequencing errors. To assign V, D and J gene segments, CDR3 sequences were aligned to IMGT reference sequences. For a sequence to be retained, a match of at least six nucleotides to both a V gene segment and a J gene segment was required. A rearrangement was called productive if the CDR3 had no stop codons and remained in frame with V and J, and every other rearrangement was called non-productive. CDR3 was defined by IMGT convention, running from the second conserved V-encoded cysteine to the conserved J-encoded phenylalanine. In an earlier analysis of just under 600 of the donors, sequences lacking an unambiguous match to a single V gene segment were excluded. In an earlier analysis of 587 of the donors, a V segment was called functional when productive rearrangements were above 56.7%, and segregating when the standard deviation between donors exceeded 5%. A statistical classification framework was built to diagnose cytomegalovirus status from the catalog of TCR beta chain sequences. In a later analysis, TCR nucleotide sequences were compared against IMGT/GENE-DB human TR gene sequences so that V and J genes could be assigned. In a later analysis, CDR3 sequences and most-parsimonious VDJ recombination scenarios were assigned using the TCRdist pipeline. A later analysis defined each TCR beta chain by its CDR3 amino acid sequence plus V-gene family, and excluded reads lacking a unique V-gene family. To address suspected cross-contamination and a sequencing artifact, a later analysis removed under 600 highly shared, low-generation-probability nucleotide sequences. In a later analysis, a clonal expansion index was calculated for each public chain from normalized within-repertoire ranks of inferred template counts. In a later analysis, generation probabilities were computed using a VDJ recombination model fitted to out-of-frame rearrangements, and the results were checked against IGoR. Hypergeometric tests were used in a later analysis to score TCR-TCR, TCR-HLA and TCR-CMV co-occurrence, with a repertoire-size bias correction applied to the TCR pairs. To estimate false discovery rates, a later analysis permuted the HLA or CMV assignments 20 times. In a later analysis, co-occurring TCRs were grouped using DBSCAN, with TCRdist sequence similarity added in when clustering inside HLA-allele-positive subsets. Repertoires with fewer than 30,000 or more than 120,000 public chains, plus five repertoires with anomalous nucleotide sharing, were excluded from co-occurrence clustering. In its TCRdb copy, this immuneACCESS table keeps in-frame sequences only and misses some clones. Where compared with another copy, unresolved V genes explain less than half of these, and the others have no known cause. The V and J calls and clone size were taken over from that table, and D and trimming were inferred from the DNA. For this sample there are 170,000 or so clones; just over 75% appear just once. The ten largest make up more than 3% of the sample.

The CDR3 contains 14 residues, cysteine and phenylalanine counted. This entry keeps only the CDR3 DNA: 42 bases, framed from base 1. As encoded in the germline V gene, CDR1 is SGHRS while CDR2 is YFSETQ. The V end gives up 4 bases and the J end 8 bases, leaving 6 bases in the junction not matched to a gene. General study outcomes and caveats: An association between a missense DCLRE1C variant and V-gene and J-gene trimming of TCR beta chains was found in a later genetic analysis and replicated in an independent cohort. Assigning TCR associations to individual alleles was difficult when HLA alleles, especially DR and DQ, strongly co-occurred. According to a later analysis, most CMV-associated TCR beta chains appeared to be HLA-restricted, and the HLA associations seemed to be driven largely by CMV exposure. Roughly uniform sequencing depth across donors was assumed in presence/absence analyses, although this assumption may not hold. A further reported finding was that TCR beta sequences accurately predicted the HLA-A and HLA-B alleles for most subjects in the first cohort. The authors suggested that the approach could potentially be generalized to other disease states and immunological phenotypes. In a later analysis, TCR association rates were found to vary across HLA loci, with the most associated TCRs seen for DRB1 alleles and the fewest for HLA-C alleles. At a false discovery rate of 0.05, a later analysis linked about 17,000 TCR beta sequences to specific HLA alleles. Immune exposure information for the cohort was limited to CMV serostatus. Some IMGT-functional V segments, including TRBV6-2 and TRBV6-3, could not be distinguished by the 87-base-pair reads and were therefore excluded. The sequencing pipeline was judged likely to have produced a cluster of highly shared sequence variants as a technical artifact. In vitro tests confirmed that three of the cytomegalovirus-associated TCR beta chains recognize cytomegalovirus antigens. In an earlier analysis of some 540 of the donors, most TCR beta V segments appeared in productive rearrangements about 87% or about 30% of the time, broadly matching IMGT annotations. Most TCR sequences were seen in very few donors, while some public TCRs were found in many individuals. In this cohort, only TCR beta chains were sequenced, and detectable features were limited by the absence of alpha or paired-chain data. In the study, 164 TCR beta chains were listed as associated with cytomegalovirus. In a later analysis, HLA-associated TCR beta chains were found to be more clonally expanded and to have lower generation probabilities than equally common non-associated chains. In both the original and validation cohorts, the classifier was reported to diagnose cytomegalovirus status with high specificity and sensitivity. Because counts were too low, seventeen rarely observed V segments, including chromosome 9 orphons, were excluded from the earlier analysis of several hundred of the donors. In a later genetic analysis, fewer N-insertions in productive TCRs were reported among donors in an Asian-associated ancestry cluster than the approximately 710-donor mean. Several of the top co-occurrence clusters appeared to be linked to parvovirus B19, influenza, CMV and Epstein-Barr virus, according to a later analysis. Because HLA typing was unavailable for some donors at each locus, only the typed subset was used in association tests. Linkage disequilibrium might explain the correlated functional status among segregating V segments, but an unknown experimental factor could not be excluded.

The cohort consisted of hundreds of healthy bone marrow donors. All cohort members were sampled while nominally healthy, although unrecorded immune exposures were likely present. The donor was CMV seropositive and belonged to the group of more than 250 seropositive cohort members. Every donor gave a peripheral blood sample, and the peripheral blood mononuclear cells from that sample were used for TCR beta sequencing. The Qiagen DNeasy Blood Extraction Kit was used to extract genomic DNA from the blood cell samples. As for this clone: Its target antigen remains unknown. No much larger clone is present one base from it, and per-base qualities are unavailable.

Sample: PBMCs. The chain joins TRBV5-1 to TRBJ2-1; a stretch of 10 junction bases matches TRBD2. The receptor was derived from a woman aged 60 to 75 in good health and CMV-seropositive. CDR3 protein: CASSGLAGDHEQFF. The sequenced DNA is TGCGCCAGCAGCGGGCTAGCGGGGGATCATGAGCAGTTCTTC. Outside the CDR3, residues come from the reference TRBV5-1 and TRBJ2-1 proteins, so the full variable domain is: KAGVTQTPRYLIKTRGQQVTLSCSPISGHRSVSWYQQTPGQGLQFLFEYFSETQRNKGNFPGRFSGRQFSNSRSEMNVSTLELGDSALYLCASSGLAGDHEQFFGPGTRLTVL.